One sample yielded the 8 T cell receptor delta chains listed below, sequenced in a study of gamma-delta chains in newborns, infants, children. TCRdb re-processed the reads via CATT. Of 4,900 or so delta-chain clones in the sample, roughly 3.9% were seen once. Sequencing input: blood. The receptors derive from a child who was a newborn, infant or young child, either healthy, febrile or measles-vaccinated (not recorded which).

This clone was observed a few times. Being one base from a much bigger clone, this may be a read error. The chain is built from TRDV1 and TRDJ1; D assignment may be TRDD2 or TRDD3 (6 bases each). In germline, CDR1 is TSWWSYY, CDR2 QGS. The CDR3 covers 20 residues. The CDR3: CALGERSYESSPGDTGKLIF. For the CDR3, the DNA is TGTGCTCTTGGGGAAAGGTCCTACGAAAGTAGTCCGGGGGACACCGGTAAACTCATCTTT.

Regarding this clone: The protein recorded in TCRdb matches a much larger clone and deviates from this DNA's translation at residue 3, suggesting a read error; the protein here is obtained by translating the DNA. The V and J genes are TRDV2 and TRDJ2; D possibly corresponds to TRDD3 (6 bases). This CDR3 is built from 13 residues. CDR1 and CDR2 from the germline V gene are GEAIGNYY and EKD. The CDR3 loop is CARDTWGTAQLFF. In nucleotides, the CDR3 is TGTGCCCGTGACACCTGGGGGACAGCACAACTCTTCTTT.

Comment on this clone: A far larger clone differs by one base, so this is likely a read error. Other DNA sequences in this specimen translate into the identical CDR3. The chain couples TRDV2 to TRDJ1; a weak D match, TRDD3 (6 bases). Germline V lookup: CDR1 GEAIGNYY, CDR2 EKD. The ends were cut back, 1 base at V and 1 base at J, with 18 bases in the middle. This CDR3 spans 17 amino acids. The CDR3 protein is CACDTGGYKTRTDKLIF. The CDR3, as DNA: TGTGCCTGTGACACTGGAGGATACAAAACCCGCACCGATAAACTCATCTTT.

This clone has only a few counts. It is likely a read error: a sequence one base away is far more abundant. The same CDR3 also results from other DNA sequences found in this sample. The V gene is TRDV1, the J gene TRDJ1; 9 nucleotides agree with TRDD2. This CDR3 spans 19 amino acids. In germline, CDR1 is TSWWSYY, CDR2 QGS. In DNA form, the CDR3 reads TGTGCTCTTGGCTGGGGCCTTCCTACGGGTCAGGGGATTACCGATAAACTCATCTTC. Amino acids: CALGWGLPTGQGITDKLIF.

This clone is deemed large. The sample contains more than one DNA sequence encoding this CDR3. This chain joins TRDV2 and TRDJ3, with 9 bases lining up with TRDD3. Germline CDR1 and CDR2: GEAIGNYY and EKD. The CDR3 contains 19 residues. Trimming at V came to 4 bases and at J to 0 bases, leaving 9 bases not matched to a gene. The CDR3 DNA is TGTGCCTGTGATACGTACTGGGGGAACAGCTCCTGGGACACCCGACAGATGTTTTTC. Protein product: CACDTYWGNSSWDTRQMFF.

Worth noting for this clone: The same CDR3 is also encoded by other DNA sequences in this sample. This chain connects TRDV1 to TRDJ1, with TRDD3 matching over 7 bases. CDR3 length: 21 amino acids. CDR1 is TSWWSYY, CDR2 QGS, per germline. Germline trimming cut 3 bases from V and 2 bases from J; bases unmatched to any gene: 24. The CDR3 sequence is CALGDRPPTGGCQTITDKLIF. CDR3 bases: TGTGCTCTTGGGGATCGACCCCCGACCGGGGGATGCCAAACTATAACCGATAAACTCATCTTT.

As for this clone: Given a much more abundant clone one base away, this may be a read error. The sample contains more than one DNA sequence encoding this CDR3. CDR3 residues: CALGELGRGIPDKLIF. In DNA form, the CDR3 reads TGTGCTCTCGGGGAACTCGGCCGGGGGATACCCGATAAACTCATCTTT. The chain links TRDV1 to TRDJ1, with 9 bases fitting TRDD3. The germline CDR1 and CDR2 sequences are TSWWSYY and QGS. CDR3 length equals 16 residues.

This clone was observed once. A read error is likely here: a far larger clone is one base away. The chain joins TRDV1 to TRDJ2; D possibly matches TRDD2 or TRDD3 (9 bases each). Trimming pared 1 base from V and 0 bases from J, leaving 36 bases between. This CDR3 has 25 amino acids. CDR1 is TSWWSYY, CDR2 QGS, per germline. CDR3 protein: CALGEPRPSYSVLGDRRSLTAQLFF. CDR3 DNA: TGTGCTCTTGGGGAACCTCGGCCTTCCTACTCGGTGCTGGGGGATCGAAGATCTTTGACAGCACAACTCTTCTTT.